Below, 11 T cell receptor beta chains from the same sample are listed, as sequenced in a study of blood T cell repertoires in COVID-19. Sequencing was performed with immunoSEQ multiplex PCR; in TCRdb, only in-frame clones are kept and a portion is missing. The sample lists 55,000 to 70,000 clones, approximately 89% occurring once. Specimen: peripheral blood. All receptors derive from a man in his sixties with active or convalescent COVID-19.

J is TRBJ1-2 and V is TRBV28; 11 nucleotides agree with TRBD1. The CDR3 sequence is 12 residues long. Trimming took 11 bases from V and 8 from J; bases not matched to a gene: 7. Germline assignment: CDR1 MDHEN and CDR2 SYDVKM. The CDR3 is CAAWTGGRGYTF. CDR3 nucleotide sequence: TGTGCCGCTTGGACAGGGGGCCGGGGCTACACCTTC.

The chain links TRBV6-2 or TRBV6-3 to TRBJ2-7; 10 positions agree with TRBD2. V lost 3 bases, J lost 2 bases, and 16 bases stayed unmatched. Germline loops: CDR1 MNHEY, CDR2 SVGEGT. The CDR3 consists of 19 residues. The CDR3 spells CASSYWGSSGGQHPYEQYF. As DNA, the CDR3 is TGTGCCAGCAGTTATTGGGGGAGTAGCGGGGGGCAACACCCCTACGAGCAGTACTTC.

The CDR3: CASSLQGGPSYNEQFF. CDR3 coding DNA: TGTGCCAGCAGCTTACAGGGAGGGCCCTCCTACAATGAGCAGTTCTTC. The chain is built from TRBV11-2 and TRBJ2-1, with TRBD2 identical over 7 bases. CDR1 is SGHAT and CDR2 is FQNNGV in the germline V gene. J gave up 0 bases and V 2 bases, and 4 bases lay outside the gene matches. This CDR3 region has 16 residues.

The CDR3 DNA reads TGTGCCAGCACCGTACGGCGGGAGTTTAGGAATGAGCAGTTCTTC. It specifies CASTVRREFRNEQFF. This chain uses TRBV7-8 with TRBJ2-1, with TRBD2 matching over 7 bases. Germline lookup yields CDR1 SGHVS and CDR2 FQNEAQ. CDR3 length: 15 amino acids. The V segment lost 7 bases and the J segment 7 bases; nucleotides outside the gene matches: 13.

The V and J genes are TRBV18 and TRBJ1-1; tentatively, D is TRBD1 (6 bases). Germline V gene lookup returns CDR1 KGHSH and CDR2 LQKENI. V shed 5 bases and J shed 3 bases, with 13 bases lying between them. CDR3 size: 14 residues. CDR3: CASSTVQGDTEAFF. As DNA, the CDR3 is TGTGCCAGCTCAACAGTACAGGGAGACACTGAAGCTTTCTTT.

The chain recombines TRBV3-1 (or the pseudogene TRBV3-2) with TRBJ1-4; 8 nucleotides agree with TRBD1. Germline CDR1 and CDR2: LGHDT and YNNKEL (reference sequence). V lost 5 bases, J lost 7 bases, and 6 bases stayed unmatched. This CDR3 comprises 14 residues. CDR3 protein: CASSSGQGREKLFF. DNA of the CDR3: TGTGCCAGCAGCTCTGGACAGGGACGTGAAAAACTGTTTTTT.

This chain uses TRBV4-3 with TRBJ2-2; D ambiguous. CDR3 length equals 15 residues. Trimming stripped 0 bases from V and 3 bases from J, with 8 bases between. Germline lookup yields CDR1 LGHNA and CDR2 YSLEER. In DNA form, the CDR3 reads TGCGCCAGCAGCCAAGAAACGGGTTACACCGGGGAGCTGTTTTTT. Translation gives CASSQETGYTGELFF.

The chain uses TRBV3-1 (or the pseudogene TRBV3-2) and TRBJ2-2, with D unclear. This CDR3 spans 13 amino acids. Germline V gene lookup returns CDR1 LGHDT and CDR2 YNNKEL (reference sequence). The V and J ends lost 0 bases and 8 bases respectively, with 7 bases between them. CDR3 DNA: TGTGCCAGCAGCCAAGATCGTAGAGGGGAGCTGTTTTTT. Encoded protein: CASSQDRRGELFF.

The CDR3 loop reads CASSPRWENGYTF. CDR3 nucleotides: TGTGCCAGCAGTCCTAGGTGGGAGAATGGCTACACCTTC. V gene TRBV3-1 (or the pseudogene TRBV3-2) combines with J gene TRBJ1-2; D remains ambiguous. V lost 6 bases and J lost 6, with 14 bases in between. The CDR3 length is 13 residues. CDR1 and CDR2 from the germline V gene are LGHDT and YNNKEL (reference sequence).

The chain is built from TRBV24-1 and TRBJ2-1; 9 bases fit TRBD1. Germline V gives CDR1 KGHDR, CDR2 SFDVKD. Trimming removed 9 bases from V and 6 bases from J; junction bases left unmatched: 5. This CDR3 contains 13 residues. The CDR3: CATGTGIFNEQFF. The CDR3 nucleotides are TGTGCCACCGGGACAGGGATTTTCAATGAGCAGTTCTTC.

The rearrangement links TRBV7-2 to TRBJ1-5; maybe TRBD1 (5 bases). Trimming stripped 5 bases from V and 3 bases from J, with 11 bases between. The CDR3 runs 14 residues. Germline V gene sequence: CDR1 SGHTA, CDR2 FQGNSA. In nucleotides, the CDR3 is TGTGCCAGCAGCCCAAGGGGTTCCAATCAGCCCCAGCATTTT. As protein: CASSPRGSNQPQHF.